The present TCR beta chain was sequenced within a study of metastatic and nonmetastatic thyroid tumors. Looking at the study overall: The comparison covered peripheral blood and tumor or nodule tissue in malignant and benign thyroid patients. Overall study results and limits: Benign nodules reportedly had significantly lower TCR beta diversity than malignant thyroid tumors in blood and tumor.

The table lists this clone with many counts. Its specificity is not known. Each patient came to thyroid surgery without any prior treatment (of any kind). In the original analysis: It was from CDR3 differences across clinicopathological groups that a distant-metastasis classifier for papillary thyroid cancer was built. With MiXCR, TCRdb called clones anew from the PCR reads. TCRdb's processing, not the study's, gives the V and J calls here. This sample has roughly 98,000 clones, with 15% found just once. Trimming shortened V by 2 bases and J by 3 bases, and 11 bases separated the two germline ends. The length of the CDR3 is 14 residues. Germline values: CDR1 DFQATT, CDR2 SNEGSKA (reference sequence).

The gene calls are TRBV20-1 and TRBJ2-1; maybe TRBD2 (6 bases). Sequenced input: blood. The TCR sequence derives from a female donor with papillary thyroid cancer or a benign thyroid nodule (not recorded which). Some clones in this sample may be carry-over from other donors' samples. The CDR3 bases are TGCAGTGCTAGATCCGGGGGAGACTACAATGAGCAGTTCTTC. As protein: CSARSGGDYNEQFF.